Shown below are 29 T cell receptor beta chains from a single sample sequenced in a study of human T cells and chemical hapten exposure (dated by TCRdb to the early 2020s). The time point label on this specimen signifies: patch test 1, 2 weeks after DPC sensitization. The treatment or condition tag for this specimen amounts to: therapeutic diphenylcyclopropenone sensitization with weekly scalp DPC. To prepare the library, RACE was applied. The data were produced on a NextSeq 500. TCRdb ran its own pipeline on the public reads, namely fastp trimming at Q25 and MiXCR clone calling, and kept in-frame beta chains. For every CDR3 protein sequence, its rows merge into one entry that carries the most common genes and DNA. The sample data list approximately 71,000 distinct CDR3 sequences, and over 7.5% of these were observed just once. The top ten constitute 2.5% to 3.5% of the sample. The sequences come from whole blood, collected in connection with sensitization to the hapten diphenylcyclopropenone (DPC). Receptors were obtained from a woman between 35 and 50 years old with alopecia areata. Some clones in this sample may be carry-over from other donors' samples.

The rearrangement links TRBV9 to TRBJ2-5; perhaps TRBD1 as D (5 bases). Germline lookup yields CDR1 SGDLS and CDR2 YYNGEE. Trimming took off 3 bases at V and 5 bases at J, with 20 bases between the two ends. The CDR3 covers 16 residues. For the CDR3, the DNA is TGTGCCAGCAGCGCTTGGGGCTGGGGTCTCGAGGAGACCCAGTACTTC. It specifies CASSAWGWGLEETQYF. The full variable domain, rest sourced from reference TRBV9 and TRBJ2-5, is DSGVTQTPKHLITATGQRVTLRCSPRSGDLSVYWYQQSLDQGLQFLIQYYNGEERAKGNILERFSAQQFPDLHSELNLSSLELGDSALYFCASSAWGWGLEETQYFGPGTRLLVL.

This clonotype was counted many times. The DNA for the CDR3 is TGTGCCAGCAGTTGGACCTTCGAACAGGGGGAGCTGTTTTTT. Amino acid sequence: CASSWTFEQGELFF. The chain is built from TRBV6-1 and TRBJ2-2; D is ambiguous. This CDR3 has 14 amino acids. V was clipped by 5 bases and J by 8 bases, with 15 bases between them. Germline V lookup: CDR1 MNHNS, CDR2 SASEGT.

Ten or more counts support this clonotype. This chain links TRBV7-6 with TRBJ1-2; a possible D gene is TRBD1 (5 bases). The germline V and J ends were trimmed by 5 bases and 4 bases, with 17 bases remaining between them. Per the germline V gene, CDR1 is SGHVS and CDR2 is FNYEAQ. This CDR3 is built from 15 residues. The CDR3 region is CASSPGGSGSYGYTF. The CDR3, as DNA: TGTGCCAGCAGCCCTGGGGGATCAGGGAGCTATGGCTACACCTTC.

This clonotype was counted at least ten times. The chain has TRBV28 and TRBJ1-5; 9 bases fit TRBD1. CDR1 and CDR2 (germline): MDHEN, SYDVKM. This CDR3 is 17 amino acids long. Germline trimming cut 1 base from V and 3 bases from J; bases unmatched to any gene: 7. CDR3 residues: CASSLFSGQGTNQPQHF. CDR3 nucleotide sequence: TGTGCCAGCAGTTTATTCTCGGGACAGGGTACCAATCAGCCCCAGCATTTT.

This chain joins TRBV11-2 and TRBJ2-2; 9 positions match TRBD1. J was trimmed by 6 bases and V by 5 bases; bases with no gene match: 7. This CDR3 spans 15 amino acids. Germline V gives CDR1 SGHAT, CDR2 FQNNGV. The CDR3 sequence is CASSPWDRASGELFF. The DNA of the CDR3 is TGTGCCAGCAGCCCCTGGGACAGGGCGTCCGGGGAGCTGTTTTTT.

The table lists this clonotype with a few counts. The chain couples TRBV6-2 or TRBV6-3 to TRBJ2-5; no firm D call. CDR1 is MNHEY and CDR2 is SVGEGT in the germline V gene. There are 15 residues in the CDR3. The ends were cut back, 2 bases at V and 9 bases at J, with 19 bases in the middle. The CDR3 DNA is TGTGCCAGCAGTTACCCACCCGGCCGTCTTTGGGCCCAGTACTTC. Translating gives CASSYPPGRLWAQYF.

In this sample, this clonotype turned up many times. The chain uses TRBV6-2 or TRBV6-3 and TRBJ2-7; 7 nucleotides match TRBD1. Germline CDR1 is MNHEY and CDR2 is SVGEGT. The length of the CDR3 is 15 residues. V trimming: 4 bases; J trimming: 1 base; junction bases outside the gene matches: 7. CDR3 sequence (DNA): TGTGCCAGCAGTTCCCCGAGACAGGGATCCTACGAGCAGTACTTC. It specifies CASSSPRQGSYEQYF.

This clonotype was counted ten times or more. This chain uses TRBV6-2 or TRBV6-3 with TRBJ1-5; 10 bases are shared with TRBD1. Germline V gene lookup returns CDR1 MNHEY and CDR2 SVGEGT. The CDR3 is made up of 15 amino acids. Losses at the gene ends were 6 bases for V and 1 base for J; bases not matched to a gene: 3. CDR3 bases: TGTGCCAGCAGGGGGACAGGGGCGAGCAATCAGCCCCAGCATTTT. Translating gives CASRGTGASNQPQHF.

This clonotype was observed a handful of times. This sequence joins TRBV30 and TRBJ1-4; D uncertain. This CDR3 has 13 residues. Germline CDR1 and CDR2: GTSNPN and SVGIG (reference sequence). Trimming cost V 3 bases and J 0 bases, with 5 bases left between them. CDR3 bases: TGTGCCTGGAGGGGCCCAACTAATGAAAAACTGTTTTTT. Translating gives CAWRGPTNEKLFF.

This clonotype was detected only once. The chain joins TRBV4-2 to TRBJ1-4; perhaps TRBD1 as D (5 bases). CDR1 is LGHNA and CDR2 is YNFKEQ in the germline V gene. V was clipped by 0 bases and J by 7 bases, with 12 bases between them. This CDR3 has 15 residues. CDR3 loop: CASSQDNQGGEKLFF. CDR3 coding DNA: TGTGCCAGCAGCCAAGATAATCAGGGAGGTGAAAAACTGTTTTTT.

The chain has TRBV7-2 and TRBJ2-7; 12 bases are a match to TRBD2. This CDR3 has 17 amino acids. The germline CDR1 and CDR2 sequences are SGHTA and FQGNSA. The V gene end was trimmed by 4 bases and the J gene end by 1 base; junction bases not matched to a gene: 8. CDR3 nucleotide sequence: TGTGCCAGCAGCTCGCCCCCTAGCGGGGGGGATTCCTACGAGCAGTACTTC. Translating it yields CASSSPPSGGDSYEQYF. Using reference TRBV7-2 and TRBJ2-7 for the parts outside the CDR3, the full variable domain is GAGVSQSPSNKVTEKGKDVELRCDPISGHTALYWYRQSLGQGLEFLIYFQGNSAPDKSGLPSDRFSAERTGGSVSTLTIQRTQQEDSAVYLCASSSPPSGGDSYEQYFGPGTRLTVT.

This clonotype was detected many times. This chain connects TRBV4-1 to TRBJ2-3, with D hard to call. CDR1 and CDR2 from the germline V gene are MGHRA and YSYEKL. The germline V and J ends were trimmed by 3 bases and 4 bases, with 8 bases remaining between them. There are 13 residues in the CDR3. CDR3 sequence reads: CASSQRPPDTQYF. The CDR3 coding sequence is TGCGCCAGCAGCCAGCGACCACCAGATACGCAGTATTTT.

DNA for the CDR3: TGTGCCAGCAGACAGGGATTCTCCACAGATACGCAGTATTTT. Amino acid sequence: CASRQGFSTDTQYF. V gene TRBV6-5 combines with J gene TRBJ2-3; D possibly corresponds to TRBD1 (6 bases). CDR3 length equals 14 residues. Germline lookup yields CDR1 MNHEY and CDR2 SVGAGI. The V gene lost 6 bases and the J gene lost 2 bases, with 12 bases spanning the gap.

This clonotype has at least ten counts. V gene TRBV10-3 combines with J gene TRBJ1-5; no clear D. Trimming cost V 4 bases and J 0 bases, with 4 bases left between them. Per germline, CDR1 ENHRY and CDR2 SYGVKD. The CDR3 covers 13 residues. The CDR3 sequence is CAISADSNQPQHF. CDR3 DNA sequence: TGTGCCATCAGTGCTGATAGCAATCAGCCCCAGCATTTT.

The chain has TRBV7-9 and TRBJ2-7; D remains unclear. Germline loops: CDR1 SEHNR, CDR2 FQNEAQ (reference sequence). The CDR3 is 12 residues long. Trimming left V 3 bases short and J 4 bases short, with 7 bases between. The CDR3 loop reads CASSFIGYEQYF. The CDR3 DNA is TGTGCCAGCAGCTTTATTGGGTACGAGCAGTACTTC.

This clonotype was seen a few times. CDR3 sequence (DNA): TGCAGCGCCCCAATGCAGACAGGGGCCCGCACAGATACGCAGTATTTT. This codes for CSAPMQTGARTDTQYF. The chain couples TRBV29-1 to TRBJ2-3; TRBD1 matches at 8 bases. From germline, CDR1 is SQVTM and CDR2 ANQGSEA. The V gene end was trimmed by 7 bases and the J gene end by 1 base; junction bases not matched to a gene: 13. The CDR3 length is 16 residues.

This clonotype was found many times. Sequence at one end of the junction differs from germline and may be a read error. The chain employs TRBV14 and TRBJ1-3; possibly TRBD1 for D (5 bases). This CDR3 spans 12 amino acids. CDR1 is SGHDN and CDR2 is FVKESK in the germline V gene. CDR3 nucleotides: TGTGCCAGCGGGGGAGCTGGAGACACCATATATTTT. Protein sequence: CASGGAGDTIYF.

This chain joins TRBV10-3 and TRBJ1-4, with D unclear. The germline V and J ends were trimmed by 2 bases and 8 bases, with 18 bases remaining between them. The CDR3 runs to 16 residues. Germline V gene data show CDR1 as ENHRY and CDR2 as SYGVKD. The DNA of the CDR3 is TGTGCCATCAGTGAGGCCGGACGAGGGAGGGAAGAAAAACTGTTTTTT. Amino acids: CAISEAGRGREEKLFF.

In this sample, this clonotype turned up many times. CDR3 coding DNA: TGTGCCAGTAGTATAGATGGGGGGGTTTACAATGAGCAGTTCTTC. Translation: CASSIDGGVYNEQFF. This chain links TRBV19 with TRBJ2-1; 7 nucleotides agree with TRBD2. The CDR3 spans 15 residues. The J segment lost 4 bases and the V segment lost 0 bases, leaving 3 bases of the junction unmatched. CDR1 and CDR2 (germline): LNHDA, SQIVND (reference sequence).

This chain connects TRBV7-9 to TRBJ2-3; a possible D gene is TRBD2 (6 bases). V was shortened by 5 bases and J by 5 bases, with 17 bases between the two germline ends. There are 15 residues in the CDR3. The germline V gene encodes CDR1 SEHNR and CDR2 FQNEAQ (reference sequence). The CDR3 here is CASSLGSARQDTQYF. The CDR3 DNA follows: TGTGCCAGCAGCCTCGGGAGCGCCCGTCAAGATACGCAGTATTTT.

This clonotype showed up many times. J is TRBJ2-5 and V is TRBV29-1; 7 nucleotides line up with TRBD2. Trimming took 4 bases from V and 3 from J; bases not matched to a gene: 5. This CDR3 has 13 amino acids. Germline lookup yields CDR1 SQVTM and CDR2 ANQGSEA. The CDR3, as DNA: TGCAGCGTTGGACGGGGGGAGAAAGAGACCCAGTACTTC. It yields the protein CSVGRGEKETQYF. The full variable domain, rest sourced from reference TRBV29-1 and TRBJ2-5, is SAVISQKPSRDICQRGTSLTIQCQVDSQVTMMFWYRQQPGQSLTLIATANQGSEATYESGFVIDKFPISRPNLTFSTLTVSNMSPEDSSIYLCSVGRGEKETQYFGPGTRLLVL.

V gene TRBV7-2 combines with J gene TRBJ2-3, with 8 bases lining up with TRBD2. The CDR3 length is 17 residues. Per germline, CDR1 SGHTA and CDR2 FQGNSA. V trimming: 0 bases; J trimming: 1 base; junction bases outside the gene matches: 6. The CDR3 DNA follows: TGTGCCAGCAGCTTAGCGCTAACTAGCGGCCGCACAGATACGCAGTATTTT. This encodes CASSLALTSGRTDTQYF.

This clonotype was detected ten times or more. The chain combines TRBV11-2 with TRBJ1-2; no definite D call. Deletions cut 1 base from V and 5 bases from J, with 11 bases between. Germline CDR1 and CDR2: SGHAT and FQNNGV. CDR3 size: 14 residues. The CDR3 is CASSLGLDYYGYTF. The CDR3 DNA is TGTGCCAGCAGCTTAGGGCTTGACTATTATGGCTACACCTTC.

The sample holds a few counts of this clonotype. The V gene is TRBV15, the J gene TRBJ2-6, with D unresolved. Trimming pared 11 bases from V and 4 bases from J, leaving 15 bases between. Germline CDR1 reads LNHNV; CDR2 reads YYDKDF (reference sequence). The CDR3 contains 14 residues. CDR3 nucleotide sequence: TGTGCCGCGTGGCGGTCCTCGGGGGCCAACGTCCTGACTTTC. Its protein is CAAWRSSGANVLTF.

Concerning this clonotype: One end of the junction fails to match germline, which may point to a read error. J is TRBJ1-4 and V is TRBV6-1, with TRBD1 as a possible D gene (5 bases). The CDR3 contains 15 residues. Germline-derived CDR1 and CDR2 are MNHNS and SASEGT. CDR3 region: CASREGAATNEKLFF. In DNA, the CDR3 is TGTGCCAGCAGGGAAGGGGCAGCAACTAATGAAAAACTGTTTTTT.

This clonotype was observed a handful of times. This chain links TRBV4-3 with TRBJ2-5; 11 bases are shared with TRBD2. Losses at the gene ends were 4 bases for V and 3 bases for J; bases not matched to a gene: 4. Germline V gene sequence: CDR1 LGHNA, CDR2 YSLEER. CDR3 length equals 15 residues. The CDR3 DNA reads TGCGCCAGCAGCCTTAATAGCGGGGGGGAAGAGACCCAGTACTTC. This gives the protein CASSLNSGGEETQYF.

This clonotype has a count of ten or more. V and J are TRBV18 and TRBJ1-6, with D possibly TRBD1 on 5 matching bases. With 0 bases removed from V and 6 bases from J, the gap between germline ends came to 12 bases. Germline CDR1 and CDR2: KGHSH and LQKENI. CDR3 length equals 16 residues. CDR3 coding DNA: TGTGCCAGCTCACCACCGGGAGACAGAATTAATTCACCCCTCCACTTT. It specifies CASSPPGDRINSPLHF. Full variable domain (outside the CDR3, taken from reference TRBV18 and TRBJ1-6): NAGVMQNPRHLVRRRGQEARLRCSPMKGHSHVYWYRQLPEEGLKFMVYLQKENIIDESGMPKERFSAEFPKEGPSILRIQQVVRGDSAAYFCASSPPGDRINSPLHFGNGTRLTVT.

The rearrangement joins TRBV20-1 to TRBJ2-5, with 8 bases that match TRBD1. With 5 bases clipped from V and 3 bases from J, the junction kept 5 bases outside the gene matches. The length of the CDR3 is 13 residues. Germline values: CDR1 DFQATT, CDR2 SNEGSKA (reference sequence). This chain's CDR3 is CSASTDREETQYF. The CDR3 DNA reads as TGCAGTGCTTCAACGGACAGGGAAGAGACCCAGTACTTC.

The chain combines TRBV24-1 with TRBJ1-2; D is unresolved. V gave up 4 bases and J gave up 2 bases, with 4 bases separating them. Germline-derived CDR1 and CDR2 are KGHDR and SFDVKD. This CDR3 is 12 amino acids long. The CDR3 spells CATSEQNYGYTF. CDR3 sequence (DNA): TGTGCCACCAGTGAACAAAACTATGGCTACACCTTC.